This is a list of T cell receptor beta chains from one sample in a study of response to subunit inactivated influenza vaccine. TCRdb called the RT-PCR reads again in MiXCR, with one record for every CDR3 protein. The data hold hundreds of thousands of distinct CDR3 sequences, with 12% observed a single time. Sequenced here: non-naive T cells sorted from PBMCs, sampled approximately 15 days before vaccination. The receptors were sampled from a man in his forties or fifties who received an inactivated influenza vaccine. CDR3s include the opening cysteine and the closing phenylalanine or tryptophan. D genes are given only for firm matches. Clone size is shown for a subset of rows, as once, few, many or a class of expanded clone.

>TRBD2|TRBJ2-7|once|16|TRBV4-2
CASSQDPSGRAYEQHF
TGTGCCAGCAGCCAAGATCCTAGCGGGAGGGCTTACGAGCAGCACTTC
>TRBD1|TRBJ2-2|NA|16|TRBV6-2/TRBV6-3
CASSYGDRRNTGELFF
TGTGCCAGCAGTTACGGGGACAGGCGGAACACCGGGGAGCTGTTTTTT
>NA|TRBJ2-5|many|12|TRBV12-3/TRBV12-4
CASSSGLETQYF
TGTGCCAGCAGCTCCGGTCTGGAGACCCAGTACTTC
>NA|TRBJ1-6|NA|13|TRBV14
CASSPQWRSPLHF
TGTGCCAGCAGCCCCCAGTGGAGGTCACCCCTCCACTTT
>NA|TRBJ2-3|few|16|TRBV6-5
CASSWTAESSTDTQYF
TGTGCCAGCAGTTGGACTGCGGAGTCAAGCACAGATACGCAGTATTTT
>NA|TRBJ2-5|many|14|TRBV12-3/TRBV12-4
CASSVADHQETQYF
TGTGCCAGCAGTGTAGCGGACCACCAAGAGACCCAGTACTTC
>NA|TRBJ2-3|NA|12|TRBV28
CASSPLRDTQYF
TGTGCCAGTAGTCCGCTCCGGGATACGCAGTATTTT
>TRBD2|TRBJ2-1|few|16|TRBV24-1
CATSDFGSGRANEQFF
TGTGCCACCAGTGATTTCGGGAGCGGGAGGGCCAATGAGCAGTTCTTC
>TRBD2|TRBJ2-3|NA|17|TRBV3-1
CASSQETSGIRTDTQYF
TGTGCCAGCAGCCAAGAGACTAGCGGGATCCGGACAGATACGCAGTATTTT
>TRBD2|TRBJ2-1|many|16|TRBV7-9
CASSAPGLAIYNEQFF
TGTGCCAGCAGCGCGCCGGGACTAGCAATCTACAATGAGCAGTTCTTC
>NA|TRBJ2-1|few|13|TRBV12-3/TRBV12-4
CASSFTTSNEQFF
TGTGCCAGCAGCTTTACTACTAGCAATGAGCAGTTCTTC
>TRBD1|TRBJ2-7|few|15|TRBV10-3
CAISDGTGGRYEQYF
TGTGCCATCAGTGACGGTACAGGGGGCAGATACGAGCAGTACTTC
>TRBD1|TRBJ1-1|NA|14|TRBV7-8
CASSLATGTVEAFF
TGTGCCAGCAGCTTAGCGACAGGGACCGTTGAAGCTTTCTTT
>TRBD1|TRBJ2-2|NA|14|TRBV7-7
CASSKDRVPGELFF
TGTGCCAGCAGCAAAGACAGGGTGCCCGGGGAGCTGTTTTTT
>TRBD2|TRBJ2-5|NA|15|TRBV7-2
CASSFGAGVEETQYF
TGTGCCAGCAGCTTTGGAGCGGGAGTTGAAGAGACCCAGTACTTC
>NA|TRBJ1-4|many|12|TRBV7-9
CASSFIVEKLFF
TGTGCCAGCAGCTTTATTGTAGAAAAACTGTTTTTT
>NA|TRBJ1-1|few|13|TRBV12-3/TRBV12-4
CASSLIRGAEAFF
TGTGCCAGCAGCCTAATACGGGGTGCTGAAGCTTTCTTT
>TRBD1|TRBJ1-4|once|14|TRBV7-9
CASSPGTGWEKLFF
TGTGCCAGCAGCCCCGGGACAGGTTGGGAAAAACTGTTTTTT
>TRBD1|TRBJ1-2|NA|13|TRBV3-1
CASSQKGGFGYTF
TGTGCCAGCAGCCAAAAAGGGGGCTTTGGCTACACCTTC
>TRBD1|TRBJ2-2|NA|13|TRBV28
CASSSTGPGELFF
TGTGCCAGCAGTTCGACAGGGCCCGGGGAGCTGTTTTTT
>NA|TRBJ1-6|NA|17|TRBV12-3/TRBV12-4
CASSLGQGGTYNSPLHF
TGTGCCAGCAGTTTGGGGCAGGGTGGAACCTATAATTCACCCCTCCACTTT
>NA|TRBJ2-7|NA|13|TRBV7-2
CASSLAGSSQQYF
TGTGCCAGCAGCTTAGCAGGGAGTTCGCAGCAGTACTTC
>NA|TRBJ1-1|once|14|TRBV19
CASSIVPGETEAFF
TGTGCCAGTAGTATAGTTCCGGGGGAGACTGAAGCTTTCTTT
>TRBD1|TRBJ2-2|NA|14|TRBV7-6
CASRGQGFAGELFF
TGTGCCAGCAGGGGACAGGGTTTCGCCGGGGAGCTGTTTTTT
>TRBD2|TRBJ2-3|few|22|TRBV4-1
CASSQVNPGLAGGVTSTDTQYF
TGCGCCAGCAGCCAAGTTAACCCGGGACTAGCGGGGGGCGTTACTAGCACAGATACGCAGTATTTT
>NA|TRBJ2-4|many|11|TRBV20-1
CSASRENIQYF
TGCAGTGCTTCTCGGGAAAACATTCAGTACTTC
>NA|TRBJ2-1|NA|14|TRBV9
CASSVVGFGTPQFF
TGTGCCAGCAGCGTAGTAGGGTTCGGGACTCCCCAGTTCTTC
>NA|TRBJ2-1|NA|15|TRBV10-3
CAIRDSGSSYNEQFF
TGTGCCATCAGAGATAGCGGTAGCTCCTACAATGAGCAGTTCTTC
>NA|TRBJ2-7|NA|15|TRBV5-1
CASSPELGGRFEQYF
TGCGCCAGCAGCCCGGAGTTGGGCGGCAGGTTCGAGCAGTACTTC
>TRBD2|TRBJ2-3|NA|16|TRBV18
CASSPGVGTSRDTQYF
TGTGCCAGCTCACCAGGAGTCGGGACTAGTAGGGATACGCAGTATTTT
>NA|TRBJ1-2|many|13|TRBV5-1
CASSFAGEDGYTF
TGCGCCAGCAGCTTCGCAGGGGAGGATGGCTACACCTTC
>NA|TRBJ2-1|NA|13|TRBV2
CASLPEGVNEQFF
TGTGCCAGCTTACCAGAGGGGGTCAATGAGCAGTTCTTC
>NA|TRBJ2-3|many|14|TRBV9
CASNQLGAADTQYF
TGTGCCAGCAACCAACTGGGGGCGGCAGATACGCAGTATTTT
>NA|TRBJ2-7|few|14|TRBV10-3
CAIRSTSSSYEQYF
TGTGCCATCAGGAGCACTTCCTCTAGCTACGAGCAGTACTTC
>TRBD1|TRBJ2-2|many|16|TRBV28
CASSWDRGKRTGELFF
TGTGCCAGCAGCTGGGACAGGGGAAAAAGGACCGGGGAGCTGTTTTTT
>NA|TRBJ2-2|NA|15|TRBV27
CASSLYRDNTGELFF
TGTGCCAGCAGTTTATACAGGGATAACACCGGGGAGCTGTTTTTT
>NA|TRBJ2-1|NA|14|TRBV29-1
CSVDPRGLYNEQFF
TGCAGCGTTGACCCCAGGGGCCTCTACAATGAGCAGTTCTTC
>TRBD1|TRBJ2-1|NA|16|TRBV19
CASSIDKGAHYNEQFF
TGTGCCAGTAGTATAGATAAGGGGGCGCACTACAATGAGCAGTTCTTC
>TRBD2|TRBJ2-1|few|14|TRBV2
CASSRGRVHNEQFF
TGTGCCAGCAGTCGCGGGAGGGTCCACAATGAGCAGTTCTTC
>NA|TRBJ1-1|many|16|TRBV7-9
CASSQRGARGYTEAFF
TGTGCCAGCAGCCAGAGGGGCGCGAGGGGGTACACTGAAGCTTTCTTT
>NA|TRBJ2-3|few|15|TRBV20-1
CSARDFAGLADTQYF
TGCAGTGCTAGAGATTTCGCAGGCCTTGCAGATACGCAGTATTTT